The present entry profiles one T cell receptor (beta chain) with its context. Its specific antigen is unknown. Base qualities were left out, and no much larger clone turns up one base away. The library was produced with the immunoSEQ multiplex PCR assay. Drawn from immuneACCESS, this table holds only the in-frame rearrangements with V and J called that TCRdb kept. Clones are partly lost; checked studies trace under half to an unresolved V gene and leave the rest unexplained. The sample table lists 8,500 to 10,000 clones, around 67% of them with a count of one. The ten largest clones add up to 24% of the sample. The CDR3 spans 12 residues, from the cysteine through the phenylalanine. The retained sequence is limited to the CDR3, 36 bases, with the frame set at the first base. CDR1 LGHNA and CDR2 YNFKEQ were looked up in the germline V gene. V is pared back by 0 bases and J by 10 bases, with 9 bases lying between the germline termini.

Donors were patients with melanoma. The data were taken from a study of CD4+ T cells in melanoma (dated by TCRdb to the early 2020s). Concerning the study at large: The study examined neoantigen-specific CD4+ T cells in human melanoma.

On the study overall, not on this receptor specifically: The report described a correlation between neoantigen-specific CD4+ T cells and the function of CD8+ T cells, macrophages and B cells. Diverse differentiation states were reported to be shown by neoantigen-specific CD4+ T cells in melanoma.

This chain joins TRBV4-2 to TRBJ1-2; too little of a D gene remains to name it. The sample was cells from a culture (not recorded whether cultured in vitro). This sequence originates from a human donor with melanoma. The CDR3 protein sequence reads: CASSQESAAYTF. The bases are TGTGCCAGCAGCCAAGAATCGGCAGCCTACACCTTC.